One sample yielded the 2 T cell receptor beta chains listed below, sequenced in a study of cytomegalovirus exposure and HLA in healthy donors. It was with 60 Vbeta and 13 Jbeta primers that the PCR ran. Sequencing was performed with immunoSEQ multiplex PCR; in TCRdb, only in-frame clones are kept and a portion is missing. The sample contains approximately 160,000 clones, approximately 77% of which appear only once. Sequenced sample: PBMCs. The receptors were gathered from a male donor in good health and CMV-seropositive.

The chain has TRBV19 and TRBJ2-2; TRBD1 agrees at 9 bases. V lost 6 bases to trimming and J lost 4 bases; unmatched junction nucleotides: 6. This CDR3 has 15 residues. Germline lookup yields CDR1 LNHDA and CDR2 SQIVND (reference sequence). The chain's CDR3 is CASRAGQGTTGELFF. Here the CDR3 DNA reads TGTGCCAGTAGGGCGGGACAGGGTACCACCGGGGAGCTGTTTTTT. The whole variable domain, filled in from reference TRBV19 and TRBJ2-2, reads DGGITQSPKYLFRKEGQNVTLSCEQNLNHDAMYWYRQDPGQGLRLIYYSQIVNDFQKGDIAEGYSVSREKKESFPLTVTSAQKNPTAFYLCASRAGQGTTGELFFGEGSRLTVL.

CDR3 coding DNA: TGCGCCAGCAGCTTGGGGGGCGGGGGGGGCGATGAGCAGTTCTTC. Its protein is CASSLGGGGGDEQFF. This chain uses TRBV5-1 with TRBJ2-1, with 9 bases lining up with TRBD2. CDR3 length equals 15 residues. Germline trimming cut 0 bases from V and 8 bases from J; bases unmatched to any gene: 6. Germline V gene lookup returns CDR1 SGHRS and CDR2 YFSETQ.